This TCR beta chain was sequenced for a study of blood T cells in healthy people across ages. This clonotype was counted a few times. Using a J-beta primer mix together with a sample-barcoded 5' primer, a second PCR was run for roughly 7 to 11 cycles. Each CDR3 protein gets one entry after TCRdb re-called the 5' RACE reads with MiXCR. The table records about 1.8 million distinct CDR3 sequences, around half of them present only once. Total RNA extraction produced at least 6 micrograms (per sample) for the study. Trimming removed 7 bases from V and 6 bases from J, with 15 bases in between. The CDR3 runs to 13 residues. The V gene's germline CDR1 is MNHEY and CDR2 SVGEGT.

Sample: blood. The sequence came from a woman aged 40 to 50 in good health. The chain recombines TRBV6-2 or TRBV6-3 with TRBJ1-2; D not resolved. As DNA, the CDR3 is TGTGCCAGCAAACCCTCGGGGAAGGATGGCTACACCTTC. Translating it yields CASKPSGKDGYTF.